Below are 27 T cell receptor beta chains sequenced from a single sample in a study of blood T cell repertoires in COVID-19. TCRdb keeps only in-frame clones here, not all; method: immunoSEQ multiplex PCR. The table shows more than 95,000 clones, with 60% to 80% occurring only once. Sequencing was performed on peripheral blood. The receptors stem from a man aged 55 to 70 with acute or convalescent COVID-19.

The chain combines TRBV24-1 with TRBJ2-2; D may be TRBD2 (5 bases). The CDR3 is made up of 13 amino acids. V gave up 3 bases and J gave up 8 bases, with 9 bases separating them. Per germline, CDR1 KGHDR and CDR2 SFDVKD. The CDR3 DNA reads as TGTGCCACCAGTGATAAGACTACTGGGGAGCTGTTTTTT. Encoded protein: CATSDKTTGELFF.

The genes are TRBV7-3 and TRBJ2-7; 9 bases are shared with TRBD2. After removal of 3 bases from V and 2 bases from J, the junction contained 5 bases not matched to a gene. This CDR3 has 15 amino acids. Germline assignment: CDR1 SGHTA and CDR2 FQGTGA. CDR3 protein: CASSFAAGGPYEQYF. The DNA for the CDR3 is TGTGCCAGCAGCTTTGCCGCGGGGGGGCCCTACGAGCAGTACTTC.

For the CDR3, the DNA is TGCGCCAGCAGCTTGGGCAGGCCTACGGAGCAGTACTTC. Its protein is CASSLGRPTEQYF. The rearrangement uses TRBV5-1 and TRBJ2-7; D ambiguous. Germline V gene sequence: CDR1 SGHRS, CDR2 YFSETQ. Trimming took 0 bases from V and 7 from J, leaving 11 bases between them. The CDR3 totals 13 residues.

The J gene is TRBJ2-2, the V gene TRBV11-2; 8 bases are a match to TRBD2. V was pared by 5 bases and J by 7 bases, with 6 bases of the junction left unmatched. The germline V gene encodes CDR1 SGHAT and CDR2 FQNNGV. This CDR3 contains 14 residues. DNA of the CDR3: TGTGCCAGCAGCCCGGGACTAGTCAGCGGGGAGCTGTTTTTT. It yields the protein CASSPGLVSGELFF.

This clone came up a few times. The chain joins TRBV15 to TRBJ1-2; tentative D call: TRBD1 (5 bases). The germline gives CDR1 LNHNV, CDR2 YYDKDF (reference sequence). This CDR3 comprises 17 residues. Deletions cut 0 bases from V and 2 bases from J, with 16 bases between. CDR3 amino acids: CATSRDYLGQGNYGYTF. CDR3 nucleotide sequence: TGTGCCACCAGCAGAGATTATCTTGGGCAGGGAAACTATGGCTACACCTTC.

The chain links TRBV2 to TRBJ1-5; the match to TRBD1 covers 8 bases. The ends lost 2 bases at V and 5 bases at J; junction bases unmatched: 2. From germline, CDR1 is SNHLY and CDR2 FYNNEI. This CDR3 spans 14 amino acids. CDR3 in DNA: TGTGCCAGCAGTGAAACGACAGGGGATCAGCCCCAGCATTTT. This gives the protein CASSETTGDQPQHF.

The chain recombines TRBV14 with TRBJ2-7, with 7 bases aligning to TRBD1. With V trimmed by 3 bases and J by 3 bases, 8 bases remained unmatched. The germline CDR1 and CDR2 sequences are SGHDN and FVKESK. The CDR3 sequence is 15 residues long. The chain's CDR3 is CASSQFGTDFYEQYF. As DNA, the CDR3 is TGTGCCAGCAGCCAGTTTGGGACAGATTTCTACGAGCAGTACTTC.

This chain joins TRBV6-1 and TRBJ2-7; 9 nucleotides align to TRBD2. Per germline, CDR1 MNHNS and CDR2 SASEGT. CDR3 size: 16 residues. With 4 bases clipped from V and 3 bases from J, the junction kept 10 bases outside the gene matches. This chain's CDR3 is CASSARLAEGFYEQYF. The CDR3 nucleotides read TGTGCCAGCAGTGCACGACTAGCGGAGGGGTTCTACGAGCAGTACTTC.

Turning to this clone: Different DNA sequences within this sample yield the same CDR3. The chain carries TRBV5-1 and TRBJ2-3; 7 bases fit TRBD2. The CDR3 sequence is 14 residues long. The germline gives CDR1 SGHRS, CDR2 YFSETQ. The V gene end was trimmed by 0 bases and the J gene end by 4 bases; junction bases not matched to a gene: 2. The CDR3 DNA reads as TGCGCCAGCAGCTTGGGTCGGGAGGCAGATACGCAGTATTTT. This translates into CASSLGREADTQYF.

The chain joins TRBV10-3 to TRBJ1-1, with 10 bases aligning to TRBD1. Per germline, CDR1 ENHRY and CDR2 SYGVKD. The CDR3 is 15 residues long. V lost 6 bases and J lost 5; bases outside the gene matches: 9. The CDR3 bases are TGTGCCATCAGACCGGGACAGGGGAGTGGGACTGAAGCTTTCTTT. This translates into CAIRPGQGSGTEAFF.

The chain joins TRBV7-2 to TRBJ1-5; possibly TRBD1 for D (6 bases). CDR1 and CDR2 (germline): SGHTA, FQGNSA. V gave up 3 bases and J gave up 3 bases, with 12 bases separating them. The CDR3 runs 15 residues. CDR3 sequence reads: CASSFQTGSNQPQHF. The CDR3 DNA reads as TGTGCCAGCAGCTTTCAAACAGGGTCCAATCAGCCCCAGCATTTT.

The CDR3 reads CASSRPRDYGYTF. The CDR3 DNA reads as TGTGCCAGCAGTAGGCCACGGGACTATGGCTACACCTTC. The gene calls are TRBV2 and TRBJ1-2, with D unclear. V shed 5 bases and J shed 3 bases, with 10 bases lying between them. This CDR3 region has 13 residues. Germline CDR1 is SNHLY and CDR2 is FYNNEI.

V and J are TRBV11-2 and TRBJ1-1; possibly TRBD1 for D (5 bases). Germline lookup yields CDR1 SGHAT and CDR2 FQNNGV. V lost 4 bases and J 5 bases, leaving 17 bases between the germline ends. This CDR3 is built from 15 residues. The CDR3 coding sequence is TGTGCCAGCAGCTCCGCCCGGAAGGGGTGGACTGAAGCTTTCTTT. Encoded protein: CASSSARKGWTEAFF.

The chain employs TRBV19 and TRBJ1-1; the D gene is possibly TRBD1 (6 bases). Germline V gives CDR1 LNHDA, CDR2 SQIVND (reference sequence). Trimming left V 5 bases short and J 6 bases short, with 13 bases between. This CDR3 has 13 amino acids. CDR3 DNA sequence: TGTGCCAGTAGTTCACAGGGAGTCCCTGAAGCTTTCTTT. This translates into CASSSQGVPEAFF.

The J gene is TRBJ2-2, the V gene TRBV6-1; 10 bases agree with TRBD2. CDR1 MNHNS and CDR2 SASEGT come from the germline V gene. The ends lost 2 bases at V and 7 bases at J; junction bases unmatched: 10. The CDR3 covers 17 residues. DNA of the CDR3: TGTGCCAGCAGTGAATTTGCTAGCGGGAGATTCATCGGGGAGCTGTTTTTT. Its protein product is CASSEFASGRFIGELFF.

The rearrangement uses TRBV3-1 (or the pseudogene TRBV3-2) and TRBJ2-6; D unclear. Germline CDR1 and CDR2: LGHDT and YNNKEL (reference sequence). V was pared by 4 bases and J by 1 base, with 17 bases between. The CDR3 spans 18 residues. Here the CDR3 reads CASSRFIGPGSGANVLTF. The CDR3 DNA reads TGTGCCAGCAGCCGCTTTATCGGCCCGGGTTCTGGGGCCAACGTCCTGACTTTC.

This clone has only a few counts. The chain recombines TRBV19 with TRBJ1-2; 7 bases are a match to TRBD1. The germline V gene has CDR1 LNHDA and CDR2 SQIVND (reference sequence). This CDR3 has 14 residues. V trimming: 4 bases; J trimming: 2 bases; junction bases outside the gene matches: 4. CDR3 region: CASSTGTENYGYTF. DNA for the CDR3: TGTGCCAGTAGTACTGGGACAGAAAACTATGGCTACACCTTC.

The chain recombines TRBV5-1 with TRBJ2-3; maybe TRBD2 (6 bases). This CDR3 spans 16 amino acids. Germline V CDR1 and CDR2: SGHRS, YFSETQ. The V gene lost 4 bases and the J gene lost 0 bases, with 15 bases spanning the gap. The CDR3 bases are TGCGCCAGCAGCCTCAATCTGGGGACTAGCACAGATACGCAGTATTTT. The encoded protein is CASSLNLGTSTDTQYF.

The chain employs TRBV14 and TRBJ2-3; 9 positions agree with TRBD2. V lost 9 bases, J lost 4 bases, and 8 bases stayed unmatched. The CDR3 loop spans 14 amino acids. CDR1 SGHDN and CDR2 FVKESK come from the germline V gene. As DNA, the CDR3 is TGTGCCAGGCGGCGGGGGGGGGCCGCAGATACGCAGTATTTT. It yields the protein CARRRGGAADTQYF.

Only a few counts were recorded for this clone. The V gene is TRBV11-2, the J gene TRBJ1-5, with TRBD1 matching 10 bases. Trimming removed 5 bases from V and 9 bases from J; junction bases left unmatched: 4. This CDR3 region has 13 residues. Germline V lookup: CDR1 SGHAT, CDR2 FQNNGV. CDR3 loop: CASSPDRGRPQHF. CDR3 bases: TGTGCCAGCAGCCCCGACAGGGGGCGGCCCCAGCATTTT.

This sequence joins TRBV7-2 and TRBJ2-5; TRBD1 is a possible D gene (6 bases). CDR1 SGHTA and CDR2 FQGNSA come from the germline V gene. Trimming shortened V by 4 bases and J by 6 bases, and 15 bases separated the two germline ends. The CDR3 is 14 amino acids. CDR3 in amino acids: CASSSTGFVQTQYF. The DNA for the CDR3 is TGTGCCAGCAGCTCAACAGGGTTTGTACAGACCCAGTACTTC.

The chain combines TRBV30 with TRBJ1-3, with TRBD1 matching 9 bases. V lost 1 base, J lost 3 bases, and 4 bases stayed unmatched. The germline CDR1 and CDR2 sequences are GTSNPN and SVGIG (reference sequence). This CDR3 spans 15 amino acids. The CDR3 reads CAWSGGTGIGNTIYF. CDR3 coding DNA: TGTGCCTGGAGTGGGGGGACAGGGATTGGAAACACCATATATTTT.

This clone was detected only a few times. The chain couples TRBV7-8 to TRBJ1-6; 7 positions agree with TRBD1. CDR1 is SGHVS and CDR2 is FQNEAQ in the germline V gene. This CDR3 is 15 amino acids long. J lost 9 bases, V lost 3 bases, and 8 bases had no gene match. The CDR3, as DNA: TGTGCCAGCAGCTTCAACGACAGGGTTGGTTCACCCCTCCACTTT. The encoded protein is CASSFNDRVGSPLHF. Using reference TRBV7-8 and TRBJ1-6 for the parts outside the CDR3, the full variable domain is GAGVSQSPRYKVAKRGQDVALRCDPISGHVSLFWYQQALGQGPEFLTYFQNEAQLDKSGLPSDRFFAERPEGSVSTLKIQRTQQEDSAVYLCASSFNDRVGSPLHFGNGTRLTVT.

The chain uses TRBV4-1 and TRBJ2-1, with 9 bases that match TRBD2. The CDR3 is made up of 15 amino acids. Germline trimming cut 3 bases from V and 6 bases from J; bases unmatched to any gene: 6. CDR1 is MGHRA, CDR2 YSYEKL, per germline. CDR3 nucleotides: TGCGCCAGCAGCCAGGGTAGACTAGCGGTCAATGAGCAGTTCTTC. It codes for CASSQGRLAVNEQFF.

The chain recombines TRBV7-2 with TRBJ2-1; perhaps TRBD2 as D (6 bases). V lost 1 base and J lost 1, with 8 bases in between. The length of the CDR3 is 15 residues. Germline V gene lookup returns CDR1 SGHTA and CDR2 FQGNSA. The CDR3 sequence is CASSLGGRSYNEQFF. The CDR3, as DNA: TGTGCCAGCAGCTTAGGGGGGAGGTCCTACAATGAGCAGTTCTTC.

The chain has TRBV30 and TRBJ1-1, with unresolved D. The CDR3 has 12 amino acids. V lost 3 bases to trimming and J lost 8 bases, with 13 bases between them. In germline, CDR1 is GTSNPN, CDR2 SVGIG (reference sequence). Written as DNA, the CDR3 is TGTGCCTGGAGAGGCGCGGGCAGGGAAGCTTTCTTT. Translation gives CAWRGAGREAFF.

The chain has TRBV21-1 and TRBJ2-2; the DNA was not used to check the table's D call, TRBD2. TRBV21-1 constitutes a pseudogene. This CDR3 comprises 17 residues. The CDR3 coding sequence is TGTGCCAGCAGCAAAGAGCTCCGGGGACTAGCCTTCGGGGAGCTGTTTTTT. Protein sequence: CASSKELRGLAFGELFF.